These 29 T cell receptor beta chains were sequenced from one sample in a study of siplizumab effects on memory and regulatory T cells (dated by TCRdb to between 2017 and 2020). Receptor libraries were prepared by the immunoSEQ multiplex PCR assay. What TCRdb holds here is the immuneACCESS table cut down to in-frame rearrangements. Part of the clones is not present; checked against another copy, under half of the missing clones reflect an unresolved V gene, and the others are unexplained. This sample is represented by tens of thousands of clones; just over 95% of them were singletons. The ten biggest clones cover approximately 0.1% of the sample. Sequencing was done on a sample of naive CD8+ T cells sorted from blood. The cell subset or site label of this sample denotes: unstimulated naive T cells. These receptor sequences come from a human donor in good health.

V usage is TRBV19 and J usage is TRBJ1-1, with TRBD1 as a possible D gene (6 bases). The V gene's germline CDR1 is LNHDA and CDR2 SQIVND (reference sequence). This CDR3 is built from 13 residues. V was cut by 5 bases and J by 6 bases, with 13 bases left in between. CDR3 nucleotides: TGTGCCAGTAGTGTGGGGGCGGAGGCTGAAGCTTTCTTT. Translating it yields CASSVGAEAEAFF.

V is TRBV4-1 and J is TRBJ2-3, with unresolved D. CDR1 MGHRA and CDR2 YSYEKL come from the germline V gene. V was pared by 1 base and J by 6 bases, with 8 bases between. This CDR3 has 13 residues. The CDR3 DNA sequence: TGCGCCAGCAGCCAAGGGGTACGCGATACGCAGTATTTT. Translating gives CASSQGVRDTQYF.

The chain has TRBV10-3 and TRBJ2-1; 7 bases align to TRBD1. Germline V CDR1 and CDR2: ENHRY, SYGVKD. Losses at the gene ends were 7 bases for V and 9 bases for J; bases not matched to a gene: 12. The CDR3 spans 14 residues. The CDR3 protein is CAIKIGTAWGEQFF. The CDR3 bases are TGTGCCATCAAAATCGGGACAGCCTGGGGTGAGCAGTTCTTC.

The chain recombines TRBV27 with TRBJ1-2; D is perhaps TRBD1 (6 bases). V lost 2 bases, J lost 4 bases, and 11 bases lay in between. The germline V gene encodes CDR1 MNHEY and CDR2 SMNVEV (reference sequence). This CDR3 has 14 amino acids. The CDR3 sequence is CASSLLGGAYGYTF. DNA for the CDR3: TGTGCCAGCAGTTTACTTGGGGGGGCCTATGGCTACACCTTC.

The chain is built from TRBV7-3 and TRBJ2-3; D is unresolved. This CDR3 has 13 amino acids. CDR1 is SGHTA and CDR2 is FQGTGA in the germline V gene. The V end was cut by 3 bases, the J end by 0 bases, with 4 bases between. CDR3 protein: CASSLGSTDTQYF. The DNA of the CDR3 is TGTGCCAGCAGCTTGGGCAGCACAGATACGCAGTATTTT.

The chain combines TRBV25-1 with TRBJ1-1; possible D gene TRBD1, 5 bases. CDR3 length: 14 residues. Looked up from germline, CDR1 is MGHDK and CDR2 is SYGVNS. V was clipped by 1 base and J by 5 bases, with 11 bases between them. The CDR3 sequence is CASSELIGETEAFF. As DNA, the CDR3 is TGTGCCAGCAGTGAATTGATAGGGGAGACTGAAGCTTTCTTT. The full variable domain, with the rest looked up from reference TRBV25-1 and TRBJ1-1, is EADIYQTPRYLVIGTGKKITLECSQTMGHDKMYWYQQDPGMELHLIHYSYGVNSTEKGDLSSESTVSRIRTEHFPLTLESARPSHTSQYLCASSELIGETEAFFGQGTRLTVV.

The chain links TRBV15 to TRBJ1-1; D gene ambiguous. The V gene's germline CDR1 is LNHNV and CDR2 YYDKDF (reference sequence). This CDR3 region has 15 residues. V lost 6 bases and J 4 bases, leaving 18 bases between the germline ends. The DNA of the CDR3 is TGTGCCACCAGGATAGTCGGAGGGATATTCACTGAAGCTTTCTTT. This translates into CATRIVGGIFTEAFF.

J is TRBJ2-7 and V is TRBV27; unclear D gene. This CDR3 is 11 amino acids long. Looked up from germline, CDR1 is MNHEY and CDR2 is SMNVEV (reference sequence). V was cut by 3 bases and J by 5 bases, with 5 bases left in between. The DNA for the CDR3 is TGTGCCAGCAGTTTCCTCCACGAGCAGTACTTC. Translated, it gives CASSFLHEQYF.

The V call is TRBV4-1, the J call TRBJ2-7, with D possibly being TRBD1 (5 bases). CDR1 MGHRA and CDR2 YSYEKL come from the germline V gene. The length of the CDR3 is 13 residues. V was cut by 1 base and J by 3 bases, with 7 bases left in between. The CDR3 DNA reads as TGCGCCAGCAGCCAAGGACAGTTCTACGAGCAGTACTTC. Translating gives CASSQGQFYEQYF.

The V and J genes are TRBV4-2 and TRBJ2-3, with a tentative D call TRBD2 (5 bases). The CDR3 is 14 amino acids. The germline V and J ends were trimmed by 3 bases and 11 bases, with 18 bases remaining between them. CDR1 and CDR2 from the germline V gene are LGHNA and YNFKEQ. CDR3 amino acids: CASSQGSPGIGQYF. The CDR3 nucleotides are TGTGCCAGCAGCCAGGGGAGCCCGGGAATCGGGCAGTATTTT.

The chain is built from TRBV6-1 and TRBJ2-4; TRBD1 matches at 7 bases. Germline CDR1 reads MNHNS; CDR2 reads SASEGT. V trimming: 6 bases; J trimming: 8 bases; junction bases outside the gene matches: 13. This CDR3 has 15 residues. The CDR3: CASRDRTAGSDIQYF. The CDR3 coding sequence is TGTGCCAGCAGGGACAGGACAGCAGGGTCGGACATTCAGTACTTC.

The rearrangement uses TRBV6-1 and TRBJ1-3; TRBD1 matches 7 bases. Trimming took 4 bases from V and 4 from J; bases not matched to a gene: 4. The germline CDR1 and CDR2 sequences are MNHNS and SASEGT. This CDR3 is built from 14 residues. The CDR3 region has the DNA TGTGCCAGCAGTGCCCAGGGGGGAGGAAACACCATATATTTT. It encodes CASSAQGGGNTIYF.

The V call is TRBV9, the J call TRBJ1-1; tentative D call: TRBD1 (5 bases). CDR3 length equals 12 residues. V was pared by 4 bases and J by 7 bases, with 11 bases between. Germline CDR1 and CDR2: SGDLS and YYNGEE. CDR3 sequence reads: CASSPGGGEAFF. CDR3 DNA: TGTGCCAGCAGCCCCGGGGGTGGTGAAGCTTTCTTT.

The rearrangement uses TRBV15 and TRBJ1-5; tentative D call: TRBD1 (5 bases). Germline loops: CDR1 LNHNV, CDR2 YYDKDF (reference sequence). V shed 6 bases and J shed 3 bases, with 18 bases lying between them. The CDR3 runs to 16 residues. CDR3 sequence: CATSTARGVSNQPQHF. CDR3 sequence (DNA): TGTGCCACCAGTACCGCCCGGGGGGTGTCCAATCAGCCCCAGCATTTT.

CDR3 sequence (DNA): TGTGCCAGCAGCCAAGGGACGGAAAACACTGAAGCTTTCTTT. Translating gives CASSQGTENTEAFF. The rearrangement uses TRBV13 and TRBJ1-1; a weak D match, TRBD1 (5 bases). This CDR3 is built from 14 residues. Germline CDR1 PRHDT, CDR2 FYEKMQ (reference sequence). V shed 5 bases and J shed 2 bases, with 12 bases lying between them. The full variable domain, its missing parts supplied by reference TRBV13 and TRBJ1-1, is AAGVIQSPRHLIKEKRETATLKCYPIPRHDTVYWYQQGPGQDPQFLISFYEKMQSDKGSIPDRFSAQQFSDYHSELNMSSLELGDSALYFCASSQGTENTEAFFGQGTRLTVV.

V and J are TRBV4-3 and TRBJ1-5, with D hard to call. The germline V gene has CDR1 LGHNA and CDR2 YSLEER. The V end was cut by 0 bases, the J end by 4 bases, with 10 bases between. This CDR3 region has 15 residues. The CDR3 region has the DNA TGCGCCAGCAGCCAAGATAAAACAGATAATCAGCCCCAGCATTTT. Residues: CASSQDKTDNQPQHF.

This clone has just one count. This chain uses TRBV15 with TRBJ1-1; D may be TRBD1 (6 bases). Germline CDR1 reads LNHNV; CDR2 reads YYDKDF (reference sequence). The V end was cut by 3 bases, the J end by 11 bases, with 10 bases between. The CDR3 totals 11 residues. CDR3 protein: CATSSQGLAFF. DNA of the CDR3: TGTGCCACCAGCAGTCAGGGGCTGGCTTTCTTT. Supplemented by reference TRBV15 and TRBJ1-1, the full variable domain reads DAMVIQNPRYQVTQFGKPVTLSCSQTLNHNVMYWYQQKSSQAPKLLFHYYDKDFNNEADTPDNFQSRRPNTSFCFLDIRSPGLGDTAMYLCATSSQGLAFFGQGTRLTVV.

The chain's CDR3 is CASSLIAGGYQETQYF. In nucleotides, the CDR3 is TGTGCCAGCAGCTTAATAGCGGGGGGTTACCAAGAGACCCAGTACTTC. J is TRBJ2-5 and V is TRBV5-6, with 10 bases lining up with TRBD2. This CDR3 region has 16 residues. The V segment lost 2 bases and the J segment 0 bases; nucleotides outside the gene matches: 4. Germline V gene data show CDR1 as SGHDT and CDR2 as YYEEEE.

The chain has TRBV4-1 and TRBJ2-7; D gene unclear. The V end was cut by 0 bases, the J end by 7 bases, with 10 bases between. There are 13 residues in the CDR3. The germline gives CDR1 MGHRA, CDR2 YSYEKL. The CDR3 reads CASSQDRAWEQYF. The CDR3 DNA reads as TGCGCCAGCAGCCAAGATCGGGCGTGGGAGCAGTACTTC.

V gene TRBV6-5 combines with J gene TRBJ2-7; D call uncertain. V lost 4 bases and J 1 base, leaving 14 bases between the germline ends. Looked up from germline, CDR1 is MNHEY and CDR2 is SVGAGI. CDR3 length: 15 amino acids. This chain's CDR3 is CASSLLAGGSYEQYF. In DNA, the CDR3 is TGTGCCAGCAGTTTGCTGGCAGGCGGTTCCTACGAGCAGTACTTC.

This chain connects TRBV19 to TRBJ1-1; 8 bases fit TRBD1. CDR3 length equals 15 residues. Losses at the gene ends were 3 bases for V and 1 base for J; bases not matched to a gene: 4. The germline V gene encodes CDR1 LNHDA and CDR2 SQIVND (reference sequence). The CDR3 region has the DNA TGTGCCAGTAGTATGACCGGGACAGGGAACACTGAAGCTTTCTTT. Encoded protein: CASSMTGTGNTEAFF.

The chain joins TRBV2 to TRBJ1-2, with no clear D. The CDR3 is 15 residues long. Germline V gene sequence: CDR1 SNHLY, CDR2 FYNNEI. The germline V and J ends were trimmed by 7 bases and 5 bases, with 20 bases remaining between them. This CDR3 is CASTPGQLISYGYTF. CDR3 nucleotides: TGTGCCAGCACCCCGGGCCAGCTCATCTCATATGGCTACACCTTC.

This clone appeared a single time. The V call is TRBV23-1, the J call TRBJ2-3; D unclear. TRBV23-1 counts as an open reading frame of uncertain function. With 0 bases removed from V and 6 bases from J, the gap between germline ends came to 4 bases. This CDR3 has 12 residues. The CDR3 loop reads CASSQSGDTQYF. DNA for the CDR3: TGCGCCAGCAGTCAATCGGGGGATACGCAGTATTTT.

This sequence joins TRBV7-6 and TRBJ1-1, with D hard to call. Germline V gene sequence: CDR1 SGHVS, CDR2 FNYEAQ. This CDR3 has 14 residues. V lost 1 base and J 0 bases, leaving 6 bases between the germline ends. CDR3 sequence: CASSLGGLNTEAFF. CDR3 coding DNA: TGTGCCAGCAGCTTAGGAGGGTTGAACACTGAAGCTTTCTTT.

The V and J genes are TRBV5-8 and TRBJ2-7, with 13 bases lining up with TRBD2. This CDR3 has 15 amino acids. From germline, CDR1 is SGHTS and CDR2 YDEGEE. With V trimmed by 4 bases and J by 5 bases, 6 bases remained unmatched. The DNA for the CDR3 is TGTGCCAGCAGCCCAGGGACTAGCGGGGAAAACGAGCAGTACTTC. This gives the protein CASSPGTSGENEQYF.

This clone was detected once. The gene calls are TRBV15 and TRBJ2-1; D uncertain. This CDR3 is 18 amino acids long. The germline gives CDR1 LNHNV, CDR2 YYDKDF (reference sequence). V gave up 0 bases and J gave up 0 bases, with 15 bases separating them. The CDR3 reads CATSRELSPPSSYNEQFF. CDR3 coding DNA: TGTGCCACCAGCAGAGAACTTAGTCCACCCTCCTCCTACAATGAGCAGTTCTTC.

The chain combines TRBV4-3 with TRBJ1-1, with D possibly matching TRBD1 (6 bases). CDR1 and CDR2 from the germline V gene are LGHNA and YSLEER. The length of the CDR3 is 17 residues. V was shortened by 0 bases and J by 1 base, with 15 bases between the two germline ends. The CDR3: CASSQDRSGGPNTEAFF. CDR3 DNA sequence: TGCGCCAGCAGCCAAGATCGCTCTGGGGGCCCGAACACTGAAGCTTTCTTT.

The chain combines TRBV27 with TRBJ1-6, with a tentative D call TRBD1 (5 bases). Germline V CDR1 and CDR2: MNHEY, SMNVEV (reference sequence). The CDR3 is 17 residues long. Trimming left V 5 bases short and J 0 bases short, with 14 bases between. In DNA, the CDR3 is TGTGCCAGCAGTCCAGGGCCGTCGAGCTCCTATAATTCACCCCTCCACTTT. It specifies CASSPGPSSSYNSPLHF.

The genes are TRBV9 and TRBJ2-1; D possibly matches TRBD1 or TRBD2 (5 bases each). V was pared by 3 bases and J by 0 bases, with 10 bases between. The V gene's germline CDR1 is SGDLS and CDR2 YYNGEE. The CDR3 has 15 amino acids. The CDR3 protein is CASSATGTSYNEQFF. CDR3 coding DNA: TGTGCCAGCAGCGCAACCGGGACCTCCTACAATGAGCAGTTCTTC.